This T cell receptor beta chain is from a study of blood T cell repertoires in COVID-19. TCRdb keeps only in-frame clones here, not all; method: immunoSEQ multiplex PCR. The sample carries approximately 200,000 clones, 75% to 90% recorded once. With 4 bases clipped from V and 5 bases from J, the junction kept 7 bases outside the gene matches. CDR3 length: 17 amino acids. From germline, CDR1 is SGHRS and CDR2 YFSETQ. J is TRBJ2-3 and V is TRBV5-1, with TRBD2 identical over 16 bases. The source material was PBMCs or T cells enriched from blood (not recorded which). The TCR sequence derives from a woman in her forties with acute COVID-19. The CDR3 loop is CASSPGLAGGPEDTQYF. CDR3 nucleotide sequence: TGCGCCAGCAGCCCGGGACTAGCGGGGGGGCCCGAAGATACGCAGTATTTT. Variable domain in full (rest from reference TRBV5-1 and TRBJ2-3): KAGVTQTPRYLIKTRGQQVTLSCSPISGHRSVSWYQQTPGQGLQFLFEYFSETQRNKGNFPGRFSGRQFSNSRSEMNVSTLELGDSALYLCASSPGLAGGPEDTQYFGPGTRLTVL.